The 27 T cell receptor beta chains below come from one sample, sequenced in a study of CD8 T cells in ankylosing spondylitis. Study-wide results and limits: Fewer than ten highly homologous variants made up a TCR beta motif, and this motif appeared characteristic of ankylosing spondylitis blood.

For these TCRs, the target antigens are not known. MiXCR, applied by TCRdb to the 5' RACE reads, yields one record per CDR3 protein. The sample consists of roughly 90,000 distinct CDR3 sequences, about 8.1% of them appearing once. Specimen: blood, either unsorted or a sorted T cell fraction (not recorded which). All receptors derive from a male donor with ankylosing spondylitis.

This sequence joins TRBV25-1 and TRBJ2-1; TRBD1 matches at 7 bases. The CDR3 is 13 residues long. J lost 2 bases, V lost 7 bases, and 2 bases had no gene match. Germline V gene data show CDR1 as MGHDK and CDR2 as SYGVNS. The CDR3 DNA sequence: TGTGCCAGCACGGACAGGACCTACAATGAGCAGTTCTTC. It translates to CASTDRTYNEQFF.

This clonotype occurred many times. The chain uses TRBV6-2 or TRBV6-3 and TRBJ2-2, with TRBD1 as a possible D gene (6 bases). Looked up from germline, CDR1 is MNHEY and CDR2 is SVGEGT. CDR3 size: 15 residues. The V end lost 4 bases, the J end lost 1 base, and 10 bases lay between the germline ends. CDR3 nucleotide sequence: TGTGCCAGCAGTTTGGACAGAATGAACACCGGGGAGCTGTTTTTT. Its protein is CASSLDRMNTGELFF.

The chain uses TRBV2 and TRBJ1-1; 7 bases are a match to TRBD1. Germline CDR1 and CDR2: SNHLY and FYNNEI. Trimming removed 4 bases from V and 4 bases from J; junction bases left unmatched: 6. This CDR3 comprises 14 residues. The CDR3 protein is CASSGYRGGTEAFF. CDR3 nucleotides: TGTGCCAGCAGTGGTTACAGGGGAGGCACTGAAGCTTTCTTT.

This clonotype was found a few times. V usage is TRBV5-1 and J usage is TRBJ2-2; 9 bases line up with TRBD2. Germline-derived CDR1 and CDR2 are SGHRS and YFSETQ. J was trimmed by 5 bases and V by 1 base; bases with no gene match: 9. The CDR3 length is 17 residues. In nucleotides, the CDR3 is TGCGCCAGCAGCTTGTGGGCGGGAGGGCCCGAGACCGGGGAGCTGTTTTTT. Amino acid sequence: CASSLWAGGPETGELFF. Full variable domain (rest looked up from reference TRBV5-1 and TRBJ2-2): KAGVTQTPRYLIKTRGQQVTLSCSPISGHRSVSWYQQTPGQGLQFLFEYFSETQRNKGNFPGRFSGRQFSNSRSEMNVSTLELGDSALYLCASSLWAGGPETGELFFGEGSRLTVL.

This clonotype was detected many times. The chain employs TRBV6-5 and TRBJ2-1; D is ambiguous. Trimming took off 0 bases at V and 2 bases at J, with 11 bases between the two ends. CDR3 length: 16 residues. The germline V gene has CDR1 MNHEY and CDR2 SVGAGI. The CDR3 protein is CASSYSVGEAYNEQFF. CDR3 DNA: TGTGCCAGCAGTTACTCTGTGGGCGAAGCCTACAATGAGCAGTTCTTC.

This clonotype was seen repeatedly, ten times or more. CDR3 amino acids: CASSLGIAGGMYEQYF. The CDR3 DNA sequence: TGCGCCAGCAGCTTGGGCATAGCGGGAGGGATGTACGAGCAGTACTTC. The gene calls are TRBV5-1 and TRBJ2-7, with 11 nucleotides matching TRBD2. This CDR3 has 16 residues. Germline CDR1 reads SGHRS; CDR2 reads YFSETQ. V shed 0 bases, J shed 4 bases, and the junction held 6 bases outside the gene matches.

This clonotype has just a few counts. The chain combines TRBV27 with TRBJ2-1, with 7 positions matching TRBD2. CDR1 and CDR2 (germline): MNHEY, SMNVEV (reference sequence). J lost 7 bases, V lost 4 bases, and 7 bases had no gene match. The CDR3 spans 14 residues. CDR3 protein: CASSWGGDRNEQFF. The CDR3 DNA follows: TGTGCCAGCAGTTGGGGGGGAGATAGGAATGAGCAGTTCTTC.

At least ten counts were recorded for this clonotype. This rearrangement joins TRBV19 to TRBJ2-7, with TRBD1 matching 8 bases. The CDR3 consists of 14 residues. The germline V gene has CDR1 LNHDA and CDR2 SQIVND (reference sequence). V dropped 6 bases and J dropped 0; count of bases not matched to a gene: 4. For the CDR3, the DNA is TGTGCCAGTAGGGACAGGGAACACTCCTACGAGCAGTACGTC. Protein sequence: CASRDREHSYEQYV.

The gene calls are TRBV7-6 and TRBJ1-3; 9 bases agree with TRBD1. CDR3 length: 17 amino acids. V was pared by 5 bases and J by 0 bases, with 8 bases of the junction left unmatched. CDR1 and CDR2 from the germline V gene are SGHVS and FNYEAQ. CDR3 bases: TGTGCCAGCAGCATGGGACAGGGAAGAATCTCTGGAAACACCATATATTTT. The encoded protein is CASSMGQGRISGNTIYF.

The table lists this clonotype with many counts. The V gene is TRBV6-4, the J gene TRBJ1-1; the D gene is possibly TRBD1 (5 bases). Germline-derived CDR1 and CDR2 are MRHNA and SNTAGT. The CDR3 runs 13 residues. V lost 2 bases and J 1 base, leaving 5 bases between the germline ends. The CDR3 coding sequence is TGTGCCAGCAGTGACGGGGGGAACACTGAAGCTTTCTTT. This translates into CASSDGGNTEAFF.

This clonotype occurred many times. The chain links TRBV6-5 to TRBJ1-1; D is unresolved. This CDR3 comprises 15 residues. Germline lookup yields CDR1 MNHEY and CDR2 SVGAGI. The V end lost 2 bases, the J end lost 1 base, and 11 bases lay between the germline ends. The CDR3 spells CASSYLEEGNTEAFF. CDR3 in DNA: TGTGCCAGCAGTTACCTTGAGGAAGGGAACACTGAAGCTTTCTTT.

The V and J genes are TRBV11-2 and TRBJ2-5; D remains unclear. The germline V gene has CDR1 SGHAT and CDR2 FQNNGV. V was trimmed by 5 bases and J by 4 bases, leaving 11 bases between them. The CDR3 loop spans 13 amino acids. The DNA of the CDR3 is TGTGCCAGCAGCCCCCGAATCGGAGAGACCCAGTACTTC. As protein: CASSPRIGETQYF. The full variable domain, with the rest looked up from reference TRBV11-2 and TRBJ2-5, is EAGVAQSPRYKIIEKRQSVAFWCNPISGHATLYWYQQILGQGPKLLIQFQNNGVVDDSQLPKDRFSAERLKGVDSTLKIQPAKLEDSAVYLCASSPRIGETQYFGPGTRLLVL.

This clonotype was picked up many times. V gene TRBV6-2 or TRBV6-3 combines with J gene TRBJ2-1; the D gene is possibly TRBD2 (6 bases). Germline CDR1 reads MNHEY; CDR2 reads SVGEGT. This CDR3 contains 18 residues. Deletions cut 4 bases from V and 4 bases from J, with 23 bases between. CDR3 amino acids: CASSFSNPLAQNYNEQFF. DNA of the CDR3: TGTGCCAGCAGTTTCTCAAACCCGCTAGCGCAGAATTACAATGAGCAGTTCTTC.

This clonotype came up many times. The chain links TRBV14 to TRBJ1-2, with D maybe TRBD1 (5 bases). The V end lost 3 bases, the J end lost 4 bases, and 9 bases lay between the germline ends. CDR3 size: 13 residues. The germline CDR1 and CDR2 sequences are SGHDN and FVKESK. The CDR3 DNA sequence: TGTGCCAGCAGCCAGAGGGGAGGCTATGGCTACACCTTC. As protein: CASSQRGGYGYTF. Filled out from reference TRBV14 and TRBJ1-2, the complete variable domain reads EAGVTQFPSHSVIEKGQTVTLRCDPISGHDNLYWYRRVMGKEIKFLLHFVKESKQDESGMPNNRFLAERTGGTYSTLKVQPAELEDSGVYFCASSQRGGYGYTFGSGTRLTVV.

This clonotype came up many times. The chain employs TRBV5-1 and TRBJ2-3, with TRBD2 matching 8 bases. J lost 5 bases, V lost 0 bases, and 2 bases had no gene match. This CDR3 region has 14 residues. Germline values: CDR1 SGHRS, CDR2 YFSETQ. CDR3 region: CASSLAGGVDTQYF. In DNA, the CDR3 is TGCGCCAGCAGCTTGGCCGGGGGGGTAGATACGCAGTATTTT.

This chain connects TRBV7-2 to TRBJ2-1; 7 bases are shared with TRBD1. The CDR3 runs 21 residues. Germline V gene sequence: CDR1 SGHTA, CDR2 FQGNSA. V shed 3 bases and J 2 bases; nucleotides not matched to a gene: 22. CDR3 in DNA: TGTGCCAGCAGCTTTGCTTTAGGGGGCCCACTAGTTACTGTCACCTACAATGAGCAGTTCTTC. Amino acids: CASSFALGGPLVTVTYNEQFF. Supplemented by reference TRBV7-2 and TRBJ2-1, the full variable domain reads GAGVSQSPSNKVTEKGKDVELRCDPISGHTALYWYRQSLGQGLEFLIYFQGNSAPDKSGLPSDRFSAERTGGSVSTLTIQRTQQEDSAVYLCASSFALGGPLVTVTYNEQFFGPGTRLTVL.

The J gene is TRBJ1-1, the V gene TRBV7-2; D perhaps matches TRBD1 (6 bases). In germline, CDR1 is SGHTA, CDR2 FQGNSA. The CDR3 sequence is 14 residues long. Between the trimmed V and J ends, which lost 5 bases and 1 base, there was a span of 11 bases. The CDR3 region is CASSRLDRNTEAFF. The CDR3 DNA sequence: TGTGCCAGCAGCCGATTGGACAGGAACACTGAAGCTTTCTTT.

CDR3 sequence reads: CASSIDPYSAEAFF. In DNA, the CDR3 is TGTGCCAGTAGTATAGATCCATATTCGGCTGAAGCTTTCTTT. The genes are TRBV19 and TRBJ1-1; D is undetermined. The V gene lost 0 bases and the J gene lost 6 bases, with 11 bases spanning the gap. The germline V gene encodes CDR1 LNHDA and CDR2 SQIVND (reference sequence). This CDR3 has 14 amino acids. Filled out from reference TRBV19 and TRBJ1-1, the complete variable domain reads DGGITQSPKYLFRKEGQNVTLSCEQNLNHDAMYWYRQDPGQGLRLIYYSQIVNDFQKGDIAEGYSVSREKKESFPLTVTSAQKNPTAFYLCASSIDPYSAEAFFGQGTRLTVV.

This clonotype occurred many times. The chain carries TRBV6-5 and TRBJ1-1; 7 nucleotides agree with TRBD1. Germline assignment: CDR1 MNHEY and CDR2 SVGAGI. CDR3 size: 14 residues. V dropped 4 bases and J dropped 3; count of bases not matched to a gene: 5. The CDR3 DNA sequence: TGTGCCAGCAGTTGGGATACAGGGGACACTGAAGCTTTCTTT. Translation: CASSWDTGDTEAFF.

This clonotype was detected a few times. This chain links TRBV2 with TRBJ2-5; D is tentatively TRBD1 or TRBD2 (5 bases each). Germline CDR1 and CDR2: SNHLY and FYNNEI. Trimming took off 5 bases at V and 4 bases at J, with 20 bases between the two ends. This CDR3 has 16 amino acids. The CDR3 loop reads CASSWSPGPSGETQYF. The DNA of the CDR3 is TGTGCCAGCAGTTGGTCTCCGGGACCCTCGGGAGAGACCCAGTACTTC.

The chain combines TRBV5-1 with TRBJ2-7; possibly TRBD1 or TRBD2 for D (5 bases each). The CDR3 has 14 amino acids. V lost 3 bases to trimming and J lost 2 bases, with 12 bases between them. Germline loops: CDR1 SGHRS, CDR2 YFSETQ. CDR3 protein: CASSSAEGTYEQYF. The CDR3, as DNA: TGCGCCAGCAGCTCCGCCGAGGGGACCTACGAGCAGTACTTC.

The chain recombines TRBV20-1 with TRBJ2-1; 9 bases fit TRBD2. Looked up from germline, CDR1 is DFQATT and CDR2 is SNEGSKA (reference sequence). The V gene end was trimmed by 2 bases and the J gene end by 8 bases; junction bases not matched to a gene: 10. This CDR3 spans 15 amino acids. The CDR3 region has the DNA TGCAGTGCTAGAAGACTAGGCGGGAGGGGGGATGAGCAGTTCTTC. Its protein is CSARRLGGRGDEQFF.

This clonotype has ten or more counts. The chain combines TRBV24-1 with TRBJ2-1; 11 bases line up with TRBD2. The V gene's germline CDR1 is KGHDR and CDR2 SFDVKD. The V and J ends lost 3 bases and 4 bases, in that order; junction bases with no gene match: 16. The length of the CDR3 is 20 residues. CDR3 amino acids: CATSDGGASGRPERYNEQFF. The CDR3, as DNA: TGTGCCACCAGTGATGGGGGGGCTAGCGGGAGGCCCGAACGTTACAATGAGCAGTTCTTC.

The CDR3 bases are TGTGCCAGCAGCCAAGCGGGAGCGGGGAATGAGCAGTTCTTC. Translation gives CASSQAGAGNEQFF. The chain is built from TRBV14 and TRBJ2-1; the match to TRBD2 covers 7 bases. This CDR3 spans 14 amino acids. Germline V gives CDR1 SGHDN, CDR2 FVKESK. Trimming cost V 1 base and J 7 bases; bases outside gene matches: 4.

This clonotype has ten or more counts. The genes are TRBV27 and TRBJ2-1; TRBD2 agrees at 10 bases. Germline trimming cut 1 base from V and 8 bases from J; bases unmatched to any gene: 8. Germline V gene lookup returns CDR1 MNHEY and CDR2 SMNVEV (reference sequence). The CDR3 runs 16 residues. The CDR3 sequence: CASSLWLAGEAHEQFF. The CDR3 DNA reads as TGTGCCAGCAGTTTATGGCTAGCGGGAGAGGCGCATGAGCAGTTCTTC.

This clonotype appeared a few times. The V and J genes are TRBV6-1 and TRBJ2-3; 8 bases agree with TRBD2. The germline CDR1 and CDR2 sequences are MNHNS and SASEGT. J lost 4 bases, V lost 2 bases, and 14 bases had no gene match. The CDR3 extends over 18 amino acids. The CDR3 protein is CASSERILNSGSPDTQYF. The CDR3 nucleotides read TGTGCCAGCAGTGAACGGATACTAAACAGCGGGAGCCCAGATACGCAGTATTTT.

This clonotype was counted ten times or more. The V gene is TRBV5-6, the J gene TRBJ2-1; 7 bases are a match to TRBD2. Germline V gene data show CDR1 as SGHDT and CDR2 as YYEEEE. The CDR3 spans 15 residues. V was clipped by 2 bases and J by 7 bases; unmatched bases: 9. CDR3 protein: CASSFVAGARNEQFF. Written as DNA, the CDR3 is TGTGCCAGCAGCTTCGTTGCGGGAGCAAGGAATGAGCAGTTCTTC.